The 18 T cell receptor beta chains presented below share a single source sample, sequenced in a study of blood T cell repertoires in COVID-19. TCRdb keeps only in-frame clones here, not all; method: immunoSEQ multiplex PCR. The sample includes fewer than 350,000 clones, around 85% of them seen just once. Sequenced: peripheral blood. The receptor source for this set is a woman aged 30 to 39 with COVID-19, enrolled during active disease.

CDR3 coding DNA: TGTGCCAGCAGCCAAGACTACTACAATGAGCAGTTCTTC. It yields the protein CASSQDYYNEQFF. The V gene is TRBV5-6, the J gene TRBJ2-1; D is perhaps TRBD2 (5 bases). Trimming pared 4 bases from V and 3 bases from J, leaving 8 bases between. The CDR3 spans 13 residues. From germline, CDR1 is SGHDT and CDR2 YYEEEE.

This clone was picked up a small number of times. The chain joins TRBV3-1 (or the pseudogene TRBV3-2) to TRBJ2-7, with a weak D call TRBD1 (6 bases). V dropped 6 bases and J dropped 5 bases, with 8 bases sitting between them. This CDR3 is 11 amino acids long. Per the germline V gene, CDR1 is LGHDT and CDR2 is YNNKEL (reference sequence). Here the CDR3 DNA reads TGTGCCAGCAGGGGGGCGAACGAGCAGTACTTC. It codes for CASRGANEQYF.

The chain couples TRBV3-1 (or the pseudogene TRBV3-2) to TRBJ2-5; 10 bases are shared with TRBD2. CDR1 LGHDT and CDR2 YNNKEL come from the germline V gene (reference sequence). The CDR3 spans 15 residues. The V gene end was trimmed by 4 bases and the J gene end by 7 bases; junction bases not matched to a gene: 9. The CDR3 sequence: CASSRASGGAGTQYF. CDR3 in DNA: TGTGCCAGCAGCCGGGCCAGCGGGGGGGCTGGGACCCAGTACTTC.

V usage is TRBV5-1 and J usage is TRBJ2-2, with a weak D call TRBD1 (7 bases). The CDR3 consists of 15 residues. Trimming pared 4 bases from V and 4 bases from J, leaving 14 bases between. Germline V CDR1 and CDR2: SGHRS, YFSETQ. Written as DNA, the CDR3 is TGCGCCAGCAGCGATAGACAGGGAGGCACCGGGGAGCTGTTTTTT. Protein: CASSDRQGGTGELFF.

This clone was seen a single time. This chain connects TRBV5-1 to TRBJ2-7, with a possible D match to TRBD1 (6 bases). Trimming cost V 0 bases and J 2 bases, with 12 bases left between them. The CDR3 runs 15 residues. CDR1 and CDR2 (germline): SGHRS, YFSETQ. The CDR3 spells CASSLGTATTYEQYF. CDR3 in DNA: TGCGCCAGCAGCTTGGGGACAGCTACTACCTACGAGCAGTACTTC.

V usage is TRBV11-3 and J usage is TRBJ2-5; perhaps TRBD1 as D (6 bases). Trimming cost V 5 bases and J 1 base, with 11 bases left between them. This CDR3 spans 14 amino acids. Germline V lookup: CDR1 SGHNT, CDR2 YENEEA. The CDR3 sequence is CASSTDRSQETQYF. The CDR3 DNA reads TGTGCCAGCAGCACCGACAGGAGCCAAGAGACCCAGTACTTC.

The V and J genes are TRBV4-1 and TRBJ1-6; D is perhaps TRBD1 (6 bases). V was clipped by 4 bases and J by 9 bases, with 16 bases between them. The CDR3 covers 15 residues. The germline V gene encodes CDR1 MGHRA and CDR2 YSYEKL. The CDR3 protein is CASSPRAGAASPLHF. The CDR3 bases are TGCGCCAGCAGCCCGAGGGCAGGGGCAGCTTCACCCCTCCACTTT.

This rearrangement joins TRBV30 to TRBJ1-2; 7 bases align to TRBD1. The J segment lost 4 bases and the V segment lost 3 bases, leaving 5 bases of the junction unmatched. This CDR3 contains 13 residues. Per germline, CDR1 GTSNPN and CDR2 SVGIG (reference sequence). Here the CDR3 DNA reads TGTGCCTGGAGCCGAGGGGGCTCCTATGGCTACACCTTC. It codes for CAWSRGGSYGYTF. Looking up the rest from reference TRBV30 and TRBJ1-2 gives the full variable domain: SQTIHQWPATLVQPVGSPLSLECTVEGTSNPNLYWYRQAAGRGLQLLFYSVGIGQISSEVPQNLSASRPQDRQFILSSKKLLLSDSGFYLCAWSRGGSYGYTFGSGTRLTVV.

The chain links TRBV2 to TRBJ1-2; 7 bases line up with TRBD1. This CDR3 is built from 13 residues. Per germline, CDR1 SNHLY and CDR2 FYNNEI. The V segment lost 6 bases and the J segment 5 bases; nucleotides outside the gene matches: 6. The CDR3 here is CASRADRDYGYTF. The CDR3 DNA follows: TGTGCCAGCAGAGCTGACAGGGATTATGGCTACACCTTC.

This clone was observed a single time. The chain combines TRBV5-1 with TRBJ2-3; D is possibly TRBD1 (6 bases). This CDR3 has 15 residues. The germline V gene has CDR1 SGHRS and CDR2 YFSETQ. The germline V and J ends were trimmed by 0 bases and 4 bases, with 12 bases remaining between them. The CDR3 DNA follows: TGCGCCAGCAGCTTGGGGGGGCTGGGGGCAGATACGCAGTATTTT. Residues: CASSLGGLGADTQYF.

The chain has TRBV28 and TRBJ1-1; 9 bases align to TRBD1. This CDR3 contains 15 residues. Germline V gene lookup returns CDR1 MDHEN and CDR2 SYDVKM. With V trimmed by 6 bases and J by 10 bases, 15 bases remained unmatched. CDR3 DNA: TGTGCCAGCAGCAGATCCGGGACAGGGTTCCGGGGAGCTTTCTTT. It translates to CASSRSGTGFRGAFF.

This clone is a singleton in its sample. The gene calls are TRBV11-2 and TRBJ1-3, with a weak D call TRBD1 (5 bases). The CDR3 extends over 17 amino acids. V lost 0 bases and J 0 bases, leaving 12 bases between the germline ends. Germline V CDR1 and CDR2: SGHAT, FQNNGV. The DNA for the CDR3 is TGTGCCAGCAGCTTAGAGGGGGGGAATCCCTCTGGAAACACCATATATTTT. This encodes CASSLEGGNPSGNTIYF.

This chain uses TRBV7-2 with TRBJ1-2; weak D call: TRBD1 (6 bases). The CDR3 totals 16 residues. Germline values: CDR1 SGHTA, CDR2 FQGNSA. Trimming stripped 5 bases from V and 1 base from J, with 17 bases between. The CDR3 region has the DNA TGTGCCAGCAGCCCATCGGGGGGGACATATAACTATGGCTACACCTTC. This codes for CASSPSGGTYNYGYTF.

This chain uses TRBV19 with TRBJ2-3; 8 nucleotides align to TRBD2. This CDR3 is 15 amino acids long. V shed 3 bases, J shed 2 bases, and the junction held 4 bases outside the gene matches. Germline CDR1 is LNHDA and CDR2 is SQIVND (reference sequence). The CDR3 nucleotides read TGTGCCAGTAGTATCGGAGCGGGAGTCACAGATACGCAGTATTTT. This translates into CASSIGAGVTDTQYF.

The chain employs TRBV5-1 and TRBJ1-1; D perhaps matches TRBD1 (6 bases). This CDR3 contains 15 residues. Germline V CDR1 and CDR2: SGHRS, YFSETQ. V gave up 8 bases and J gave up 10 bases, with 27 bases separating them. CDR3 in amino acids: CASNLGLRQASRAFF. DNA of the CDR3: TGCGCCAGTAACCTCGGCCTGAGACAGGCTTCTCGAGCTTTCTTT.

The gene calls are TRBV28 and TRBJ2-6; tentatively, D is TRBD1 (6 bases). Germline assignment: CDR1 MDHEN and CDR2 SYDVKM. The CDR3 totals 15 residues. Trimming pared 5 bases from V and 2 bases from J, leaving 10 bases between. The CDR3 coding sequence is TGTGCCAGCAGTCCACAGGGTCCTGGGGCCAACGTCCTGACTTTC. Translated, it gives CASSPQGPGANVLTF.

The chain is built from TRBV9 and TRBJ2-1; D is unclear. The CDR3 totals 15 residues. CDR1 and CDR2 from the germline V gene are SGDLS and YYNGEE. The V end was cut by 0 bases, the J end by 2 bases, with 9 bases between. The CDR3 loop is CASSVARMAYNEQFF. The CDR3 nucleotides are TGTGCCAGCAGCGTAGCCAGGATGGCCTACAATGAGCAGTTCTTC.

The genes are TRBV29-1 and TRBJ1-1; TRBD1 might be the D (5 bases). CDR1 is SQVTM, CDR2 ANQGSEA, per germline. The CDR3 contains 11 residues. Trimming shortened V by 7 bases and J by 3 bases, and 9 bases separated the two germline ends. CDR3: CSADIHTEAFF. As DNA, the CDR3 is TGCAGCGCGGACATCCACACTGAAGCTTTCTTT.